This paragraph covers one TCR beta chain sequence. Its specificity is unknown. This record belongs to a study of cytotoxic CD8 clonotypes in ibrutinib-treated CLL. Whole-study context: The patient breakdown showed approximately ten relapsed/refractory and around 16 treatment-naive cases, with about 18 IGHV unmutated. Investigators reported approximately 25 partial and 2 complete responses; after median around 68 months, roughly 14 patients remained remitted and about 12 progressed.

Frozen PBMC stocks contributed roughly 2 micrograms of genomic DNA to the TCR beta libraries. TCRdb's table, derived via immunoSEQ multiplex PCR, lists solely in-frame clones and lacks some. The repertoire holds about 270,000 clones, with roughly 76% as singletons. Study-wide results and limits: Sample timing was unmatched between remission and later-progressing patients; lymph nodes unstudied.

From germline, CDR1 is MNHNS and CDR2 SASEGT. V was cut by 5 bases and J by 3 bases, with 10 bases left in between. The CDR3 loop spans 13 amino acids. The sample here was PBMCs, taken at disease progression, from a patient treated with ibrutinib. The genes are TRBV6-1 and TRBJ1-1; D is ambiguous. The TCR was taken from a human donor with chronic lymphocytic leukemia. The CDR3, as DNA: TGTGCCAGCAGTACGACGGTCTACACTGAAGCTTTCTTT. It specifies CASSTTVYTEAFF.